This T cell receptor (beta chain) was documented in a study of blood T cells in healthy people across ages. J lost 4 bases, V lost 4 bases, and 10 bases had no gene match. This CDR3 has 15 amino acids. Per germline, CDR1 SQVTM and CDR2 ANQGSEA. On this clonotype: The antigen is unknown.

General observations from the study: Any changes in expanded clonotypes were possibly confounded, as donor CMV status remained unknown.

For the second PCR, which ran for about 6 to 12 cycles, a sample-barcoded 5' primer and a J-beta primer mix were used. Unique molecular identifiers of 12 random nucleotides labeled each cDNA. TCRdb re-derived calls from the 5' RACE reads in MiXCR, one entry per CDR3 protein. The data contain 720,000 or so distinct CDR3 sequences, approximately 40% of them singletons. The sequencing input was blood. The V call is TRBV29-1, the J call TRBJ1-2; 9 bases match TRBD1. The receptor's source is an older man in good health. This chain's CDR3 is CSVVSMGQGLYGYTF. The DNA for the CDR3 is TGCAGCGTTGTCAGCATGGGACAGGGACTCTATGGCTACACCTTC.